The entry that follows covers one T cell receptor beta chain sequence. Its antigen is currently unknown. The donors, healthy Caucasians from Russia, were aged about 6 to 90. A sample-barcoded 5' primer and a J-beta primer mix were used in a second PCR of about 6 to 12 cycles. Tags on each cDNA molecule came from a template-switch adaptor with 12 random nucleotides. TCRdb reanalysed the 5' RACE reads using MiXCR and keeps one entry per CDR3 protein. The sample lists about 970,000 distinct CDR3 sequences, just over 50% occurring once. Germline assignment: CDR1 DFQATT and CDR2 SNEGSKA (reference sequence). The ends were cut back, 0 bases at V and 3 bases at J, with 11 bases in the middle. The CDR3 has 15 amino acids. This entry belongs to a study of blood T cells in healthy people across ages. Study-level results: Because sorting was not performed, PBMCs prevented conclusive naive versus antigen-experienced comparison.

The sequence came from a woman between 55 and 75 years old in good health. Sample: blood. The chain has TRBV20-1 and TRBJ2-2; D remains unclear. The chain's CDR3 is CSARDYQNDTGELFF. CDR3 nucleotides: TGCAGTGCTAGAGACTACCAAAACGACACCGGGGAGCTGTTTTTT.